The rows below give T cell receptor beta chains drawn from one sample of a study of shared clonotypes between healthy human individuals. Method: immunoSEQ multiplex PCR; TCRdb's copy keeps in-frame clones and lacks some. The table lists 450,000 to 500,000 clones, around 73% of them singletons. Sample: PBMCs. These receptor sequences come from a woman in her thirties or forties in good health. Some clones in this sample may be carry-over from other donors' samples. The CDR3 runs from the conserved cysteine through the conserved F or W. The D gene is left open where the match is weak. A clone size is listed for some rows: how often the clone was seen (once, few, many), or a class if it is expanded.

D gene	V gene	J gene	clone size	CDR3 length	CDR3 protein	CDR3 DNA
TRBD2	TRBV2	TRBJ2-5	NA	17	CASSVRTSGSYGETQYF	TGTGCCAGCAGTGTGAGAACTAGCGGGAGTTACGGAGAGACCCAGTACTTC
TRBD1	TRBV28	TRBJ2-7	NA	14	CASSLMDRGYEQYF	TGTGCCAGCAGTTTAATGGACAGGGGCTACGAGCAGTACTTC
TRBD2	TRBV5-1	TRBJ2-5	NA	16	CASSPVEREGLETQYF	TGCGCCAGCAGCCCCGTCGAGCGGGAGGGCCTTGAGACCCAGTACTTC
NA	TRBV18	TRBJ2-4	NA	16	CTSSPPAGARGNIQYF	TGTACCAGCTCACCCCCGGCAGGGGCGAGGGGGAACATTCAGTACTTC
TRBD1	TRBV7-3	TRBJ2-3	few	15	CASSLGQGATDTQYF	TGTGCCAGCAGCTTGGGGCAGGGGGCAACAGATACGCAGTATTTT
NA	TRBV10-2	TRBJ1-1	few	12	CASRNTNTEAFF	TGCGCCAGCAGGAACACGAACACTGAAGCTTTCTTT
TRBD1	TRBV11-2	TRBJ2-7	NA	15	CASSRQGFPSYEQYF	TGTGCCAGCAGCCGACAGGGTTTTCCCTCCTACGAGCAGTACTTC
NA	TRBV5-6	TRBJ2-3	NA	15	CASSPGRGWTDTQYF	TGTGCCAGCAGCCCTGGGCGAGGATGGACAGATACGCAGTATTTT
NA	TRBV2	TRBJ2-7	few	12	CASRISTYEQYF	TGTGCCAGCAGGATATCCACCTACGAGCAGTACTTC
TRBD2	TRBV5-1	TRBJ2-3	NA	14	CASRGTGGDDTQYF	TGCGCCAGCAGAGGGACGGGAGGGGATGATACGCAGTATTTT
NA	TRBV21-1	TRBJ2-1	NA	17	CASSKDVSSGKDNEQFF	TGTGCCAGCAGCAAAGACGTGTCTAGCGGGAAAGACAATGAGCAGTTCTTC
NA	TRBV6-1	TRBJ1-5	NA	17	CASSERAGLFSNQPQHF	TGTGCCAGCAGTGAAAGGGCAGGACTCTTTAGCAATCAGCCCCAGCATTTT
TRBD1	TRBV28	TRBJ2-3	NA	13	CASSARDRGTQYF	TGTGCCAGCAGTGCTCGGGACAGAGGTACGCAGTATTTT
NA	TRBV6-1	TRBJ2-6	NA	12	CASEAGANVLTF	TGTGCCAGCGAGGCTGGGGCCAACGTCCTGACTTTC
TRBD1	TRBV7-3	TRBJ2-1	NA	16	CASSLGQGAFSNEQFF	TGTGCCAGCAGCTTGGGACAGGGGGCCTTCAGCAATGAGCAGTTCTTC
TRBD2	TRBV7-7	TRBJ2-1	NA	14	CASSRDYTYNEQFF	TGTGCCAGCAGCAGGGACTATACCTACAATGAGCAGTTCTTC
NA	TRBV19	TRBJ1-2	few	14	CASTNTGTNYGYTF	TGTGCCAGTACCAACACAGGGACTAACTATGGCTACACCTTC
TRBD1	TRBV7-7	TRBJ1-3	NA	13	CASSLGQGNTIYF	TGTGCTAGCAGCTTGGGACAGGGAAACACCATATATTTT
NA	TRBV27	TRBJ2-1	NA	17	CASSSYSSAPYGSEQFF	TGTGCCAGCAGTTCCTACTCTAGCGCGCCCTATGGCAGTGAGCAGTTCTTC
TRBD1	TRBV5-4	TRBJ2-1	NA	16	CASSSGTGGTDNEQFF	TGTGCCAGCAGCTCAGGGACAGGGGGGACGGATAATGAGCAGTTCTTC
TRBD2	TRBV7-2	TRBJ2-1	few	14	CASSLPGLYNEQFF	TGTGCCAGCAGCTTACCGGGACTATACAATGAGCAGTTCTTC
TRBD2	TRBV7-7	TRBJ2-1	NA	16	CASSQRLSGRANEQFF	TGTGCCAGCAGCCAACGACTTAGCGGGAGAGCGAATGAGCAGTTCTTC
TRBD1	TRBV29-1	TRBJ2-7	NA	13	CSGREGQGREQYF	TGCAGCGGGAGGGAGGGACAGGGGCGCGAGCAGTACTTC
TRBD1	TRBV28	TRBJ1-5	NA	16	CASRPSDRTGNQPQHF	TGTGCCAGCAGACCATCGGACAGGACGGGCAATCAGCCCCAACATTTT
NA	TRBV6-5	TRBJ2-7	NA	14	CASRPSLVSHEQYF	TGTGCCAGCAGGCCCTCACTAGTGTCTCACGAGCAGTACTTC
NA	TRBV28	TRBJ1-5	NA	10	CAPAEGPQHF	TGTGCCCCGGCAGAAGGGCCCCAGCATTTT
TRBD2	TRBV5-6	TRBJ2-1	NA	16	CASSLGLANDYNEQFF	TGTGCCAGCAGCTTGGGACTAGCGAATGATTACAATGAGCAGTTCTTC
NA	TRBV29-1	TRBJ1-3	NA	11	CSVEAGNTIYF	TGCAGCGTTGAGGCGGGAAACACCATATATTTT
NA	TRBV7-2	TRBJ1-3	NA	17	CASSLVFGSLSGNTIYF	TGTGCCAGCAGCTTAGTATTTGGCAGCCTCTCTGGAAACACCATATATTTT
NA	TRBV6-5	TRBJ1-4	NA	15	CASSSYRAVDEKLFF	TGTGCCAGCAGTTCCTATAGGGCGGTGGATGAAAAACTGTTTTTT
TRBD1	TRBV18	TRBJ1-2	NA	15	CASSPLTGGRSGYTF	TGTGCCAGCTCACCACTGACAGGGGGAAGGTCGGGCTACACCTTC
NA	TRBV11-2	TRBJ2-1	few	13	CASSLARVNEQFF	TGTGCCAGCAGCTTAGCCAGGGTAAATGAGCAGTTCTTC
NA	TRBV7-7	TRBJ2-2	few	14	CASSPGYNTGELFF	TGTGCCAGCAGCCCCGGGTACAACACCGGGGAGCTGTTTTTT
NA	TRBV4-2	TRBJ2-2	NA	17	CASSQDLGGGNTGELFF	TGTGCCAGCAGCCAAGATTTGGGGGGAGGGAACACCGGGGAGCTGTTTTTT
TRBD1	TRBV28	TRBJ1-1	NA	17	CASTTWGTGRMNTEAFF	TGTGCCAGCACGACATGGGGGACAGGTAGAATGAACACTGAAGCTTTCTTT
NA	TRBV5-8	TRBJ1-5	NA	17	CASSLDRMLYSNQPQHF	TGTGCCAGCAGCTTGGACAGGATGCTATATAGCAATCAGCCCCAGCATTTT
TRBD2	TRBV7-2	TRBJ2-7	NA	16	CASSLDGRALGDEQYF	TGTGCCAGCAGCTTAGACGGGAGGGCCCTCGGGGACGAGCAGTACTTC
NA	TRBV2	TRBJ2-2	NA	13	CASTAGRGGELFF	TGTGCCAGCACCGCGGGACGGGGCGGGGAGCTGTTTTTT
TRBD1	TRBV29-1	TRBJ2-3	NA	12	CSAGQGTDTQYF	TGCAGCGCTGGACAGGGCACAGATACGCAGTATTTT
NA	TRBV4-2	TRBJ2-7	NA	14	CASSLGRSSYEQYF	TGTGCCAGCAGCTTGGGACGGAGCTCCTACGAGCAGTACTTC
NA	TRBV2	TRBJ2-3	once	14	CASSEGARTTKQYF	TGTGCCAGCAGTGAAGGGGCCCGGACTACAAAGCAGTATTTT
NA	TRBV9	TRBJ2-5	NA	13	CASSVETEETQYF	TGTGCCAGCAGCGTAGAAACAGAAGAGACCCAGTACTTC
NA	TRBV11-3	TRBJ2-2	NA	14	CASSSDLYTGELFF	TGTGCCAGCAGCTCCGACTTGTACACCGGGGAGCTGTTTTTT
NA	TRBV10-3	TRBJ2-3	NA	15	CAISESMLSTDTQYF	TGTGCCATCAGTGAGTCTATGCTCTCCACAGATACGCAGTATTTT
NA	TRBV5-1	TRBJ2-1	few	13	CASRKGGADEQFF	TGCGCCAGCCGCAAAGGGGGAGCTGATGAGCAGTTCTTC
NA	TRBV7-9	TRBJ1-4	NA	17	CASSLGGTAATNEKLFF	TGTGCCAGCAGCTTGGGGGGGACGGCAGCAACTAATGAAAAACTGTTTTTT
TRBD2	TRBV27	TRBJ2-3	NA	16	CASSLLSGLAGRGQYF	TGTGCCAGCAGTTTATTAAGTGGGCTAGCGGGGCGCGGGCAGTATTTT
TRBD1	TRBV28	TRBJ1-2	NA	15	CASTPRQGLRVGYTF	TGTGCCAGCACCCCGAGACAGGGACTCCGTGTTGGCTACACCTTC
NA	TRBV2	TRBJ2-1	NA	13	CASSESSYNEQFF	TGTGCCAGCAGTGAAAGCTCCTACAATGAGCAGTTCTTC
NA	TRBV19	TRBJ2-6	once	14	CASNGGTGANVLTF	TGTGCCAGTAACGGGGGCACTGGGGCCAACGTCCTGACTTTC
NA	TRBV13	TRBJ1-2	few	13	CASSLVVTYGYTF	TGTGCCAGCAGCTTGGTAGTGACCTATGGCTACACCTTC
NA	TRBV2	TRBJ1-2	NA	12	CASSEGAGGYTF	TGTGCCAGCAGTGAAGGGGCAGGCGGCTACACCTTC